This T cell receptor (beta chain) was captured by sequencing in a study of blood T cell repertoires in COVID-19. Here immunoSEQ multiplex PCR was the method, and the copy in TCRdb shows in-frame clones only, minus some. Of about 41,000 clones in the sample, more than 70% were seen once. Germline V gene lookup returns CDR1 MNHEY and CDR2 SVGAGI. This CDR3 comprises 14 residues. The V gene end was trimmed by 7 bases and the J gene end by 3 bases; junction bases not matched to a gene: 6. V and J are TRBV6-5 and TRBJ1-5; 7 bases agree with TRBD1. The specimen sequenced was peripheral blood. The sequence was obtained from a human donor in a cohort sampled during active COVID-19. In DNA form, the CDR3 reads TGTGCCAGCACGAAACAGGGGAACAATCAGCCCCAGCATTTT. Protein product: CASTKQGNNQPQHF.